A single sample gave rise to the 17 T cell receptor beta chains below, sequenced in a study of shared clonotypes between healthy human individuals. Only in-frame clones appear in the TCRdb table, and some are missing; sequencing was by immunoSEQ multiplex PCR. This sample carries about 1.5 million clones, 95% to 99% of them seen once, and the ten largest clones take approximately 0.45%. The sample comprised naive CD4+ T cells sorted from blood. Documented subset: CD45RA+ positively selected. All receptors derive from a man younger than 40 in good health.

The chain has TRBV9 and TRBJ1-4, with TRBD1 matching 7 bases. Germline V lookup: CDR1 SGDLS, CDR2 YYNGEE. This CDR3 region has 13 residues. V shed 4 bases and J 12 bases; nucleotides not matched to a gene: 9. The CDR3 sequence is CASSPRDSLQLFF. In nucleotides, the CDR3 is TGTGCCAGCAGCCCGAGGGACAGTCTACAACTGTTTTTT.

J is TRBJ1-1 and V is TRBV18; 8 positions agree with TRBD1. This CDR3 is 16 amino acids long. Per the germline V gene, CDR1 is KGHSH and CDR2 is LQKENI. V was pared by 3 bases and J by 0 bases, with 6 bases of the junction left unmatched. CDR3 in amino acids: CASSPEDRAVNTEAFF. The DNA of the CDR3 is TGTGCCAGCTCACCCGAGGACAGGGCTGTGAACACTGAAGCTTTCTTT.

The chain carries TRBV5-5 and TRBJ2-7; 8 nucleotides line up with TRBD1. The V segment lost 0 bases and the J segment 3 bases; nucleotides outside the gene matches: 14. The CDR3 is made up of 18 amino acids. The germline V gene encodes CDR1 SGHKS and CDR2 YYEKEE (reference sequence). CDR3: CASSLELLLGQGYYEQYF. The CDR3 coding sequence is TGTGCCAGCAGCTTGGAATTGTTGCTCGGACAGGGTTACTACGAGCAGTACTTC.

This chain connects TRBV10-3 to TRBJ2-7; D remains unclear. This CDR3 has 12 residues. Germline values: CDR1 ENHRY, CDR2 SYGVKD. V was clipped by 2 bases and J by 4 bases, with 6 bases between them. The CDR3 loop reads CAISEEKYEQYF. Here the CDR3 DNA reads TGTGCCATCAGTGAGGAGAAGTACGAGCAGTACTTC.

DNA for the CDR3: TGTGCCAGTAGTATGGGGACTAGCGGGAGAGGGGATACGCAGTATTTT. It translates to CASSMGTSGRGDTQYF. The chain recombines TRBV19 with TRBJ2-3, with 14 bases lining up with TRBD2. Trimming cost V 3 bases and J 6 bases; bases outside gene matches: 5. Germline values: CDR1 LNHDA, CDR2 SQIVND (reference sequence). This CDR3 is 16 amino acids long.

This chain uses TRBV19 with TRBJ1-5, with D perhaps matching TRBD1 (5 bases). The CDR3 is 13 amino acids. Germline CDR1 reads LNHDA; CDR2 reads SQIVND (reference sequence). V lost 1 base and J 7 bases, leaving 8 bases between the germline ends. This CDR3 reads CASSIGRAQPQHF. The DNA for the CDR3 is TGTGCCAGTAGTATAGGCAGGGCACAGCCCCAGCATTTT.

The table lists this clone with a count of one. The CDR3 region is CASRNWGRAYNEQFF. The CDR3 DNA reads TGTGCCAGCAGAAACTGGGGGAGGGCTTACAATGAGCAGTTCTTC. The chain uses TRBV11-2 and TRBJ2-1; TRBD2 matches 7 bases. There are 15 residues in the CDR3. The germline CDR1 and CDR2 sequences are SGHAT and FQNNGV. V lost 6 bases and J lost 4; bases outside the gene matches: 9. The full variable domain, its missing parts supplied by reference TRBV11-2 and TRBJ2-1, is EAGVAQSPRYKIIEKRQSVAFWCNPISGHATLYWYQQILGQGPKLLIQFQNNGVVDDSQLPKDRFSAERLKGVDSTLKIQPAKLEDSAVYLCASRNWGRAYNEQFFGPGTRLTVL.

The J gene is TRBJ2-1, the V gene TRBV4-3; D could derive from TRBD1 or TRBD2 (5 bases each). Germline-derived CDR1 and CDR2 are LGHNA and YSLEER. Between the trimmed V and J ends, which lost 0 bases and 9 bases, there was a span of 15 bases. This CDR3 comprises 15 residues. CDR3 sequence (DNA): TGCGCCAGCAGCCAAGAGAGTTCGGGGCTGATTGAGCAGTTCTTC. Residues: CASSQESSGLIEQFF.

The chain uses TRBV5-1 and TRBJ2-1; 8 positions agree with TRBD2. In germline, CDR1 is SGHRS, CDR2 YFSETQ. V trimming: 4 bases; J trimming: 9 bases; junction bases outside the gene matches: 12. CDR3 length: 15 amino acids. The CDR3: CASSQETGRASEQFF. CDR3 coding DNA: TGCGCCAGCAGCCAAGAGACCGGGAGGGCCTCTGAGCAGTTCTTC.

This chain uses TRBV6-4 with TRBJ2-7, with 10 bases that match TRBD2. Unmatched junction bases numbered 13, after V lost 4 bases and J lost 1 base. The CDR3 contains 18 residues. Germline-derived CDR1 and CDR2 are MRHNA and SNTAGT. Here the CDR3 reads CASSGASGSVPGSYEQYF. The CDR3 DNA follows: TGTGCCAGCAGTGGGGCTAGCGGGAGTGTCCCGGGGTCCTACGAGCAGTACTTC.

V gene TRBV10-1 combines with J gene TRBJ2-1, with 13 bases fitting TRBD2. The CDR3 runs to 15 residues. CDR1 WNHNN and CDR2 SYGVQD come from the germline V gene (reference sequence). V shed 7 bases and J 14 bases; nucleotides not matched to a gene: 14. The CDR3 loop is CASTGEGLAGVYEFF. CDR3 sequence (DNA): TGCGCCAGCACTGGCGAAGGACTAGCGGGAGTATACGAGTTCTTC.

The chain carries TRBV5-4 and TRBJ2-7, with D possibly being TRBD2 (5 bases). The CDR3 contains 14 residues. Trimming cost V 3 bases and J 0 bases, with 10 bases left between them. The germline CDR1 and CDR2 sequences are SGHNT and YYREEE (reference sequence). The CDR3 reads CASSSDLSSYEQYF. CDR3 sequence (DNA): TGTGCCAGCAGCTCGGACTTGAGCTCCTACGAGCAGTACTTC.

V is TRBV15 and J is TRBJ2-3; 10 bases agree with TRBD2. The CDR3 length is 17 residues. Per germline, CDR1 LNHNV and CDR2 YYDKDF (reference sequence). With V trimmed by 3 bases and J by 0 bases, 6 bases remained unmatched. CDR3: CATSRKLAGSSTDTQYF. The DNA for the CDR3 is TGTGCCACCAGCAGGAAACTAGCGGGATCTAGCACAGATACGCAGTATTTT.

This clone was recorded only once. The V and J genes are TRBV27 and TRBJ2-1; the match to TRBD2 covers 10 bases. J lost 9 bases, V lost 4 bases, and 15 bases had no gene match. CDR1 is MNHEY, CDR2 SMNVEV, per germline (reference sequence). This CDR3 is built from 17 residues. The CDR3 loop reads CASSSNWIAGGVGEQFF. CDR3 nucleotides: TGTGCCAGCAGTTCCAATTGGATAGCGGGAGGCGTTGGTGAGCAGTTCTTC.

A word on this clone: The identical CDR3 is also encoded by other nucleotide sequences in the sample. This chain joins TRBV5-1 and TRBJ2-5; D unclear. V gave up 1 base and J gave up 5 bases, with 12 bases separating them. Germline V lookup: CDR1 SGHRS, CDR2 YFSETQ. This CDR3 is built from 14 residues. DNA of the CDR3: TGCGCCAGCAGCTTGAATCTCGGCGAGGAGACCCAGTACTTC. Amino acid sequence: CASSLNLGEETQYF.

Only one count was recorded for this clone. CDR3 sequence: CASSRQGAYNEQFF. CDR3 coding DNA: TGTGCCAGCAGCAGACAGGGGGCCTACAATGAGCAGTTCTTC. The chain carries TRBV5-4 and TRBJ2-1; 9 nucleotides agree with TRBD1. The CDR3 contains 14 residues. Looked up from germline, CDR1 is SGHNT and CDR2 is YYREEE (reference sequence). Trimming cost V 4 bases and J 2 bases; bases outside gene matches: 1.

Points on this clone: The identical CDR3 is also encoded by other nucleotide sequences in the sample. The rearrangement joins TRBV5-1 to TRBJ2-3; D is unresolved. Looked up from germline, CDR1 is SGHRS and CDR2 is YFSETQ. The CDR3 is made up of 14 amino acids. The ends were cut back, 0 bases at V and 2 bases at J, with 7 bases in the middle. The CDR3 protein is CASSLEGSTDTQYF. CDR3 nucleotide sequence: TGCGCCAGCAGCTTGGAGGGTTCCACAGATACGCAGTATTTT.